A selection of T cell receptor beta chains follows, all from one sample in a study of T cell changes during pregnancy in multiple sclerosis. The assay was immunoSEQ multiplex PCR, and TCRdb's table has in-frame clones only and misses some. Of just under 50,000 clones in the sample, about 90% were seen once. Source: CD8+ T cells from peripheral blood mononuclear cells, taken after pregnancy. These receptors all come from a female donor with multiple sclerosis, enrolled in a pregnancy study. CDR3s include the opening cysteine and the closing phenylalanine or tryptophan. A D gene is named only where the DNA matches it firmly. Clone sizes are given selectively: once, few, many, or a class where the clone is expanded.

CDR3 | DNA | D | size | J | V
CASSLILAGGNEQFF | TGTGCCAGCAGCTTAATACTAGCGGGGGGGAATGAGCAGTTCTTC | TRBD2 | . | TRBJ2-1 | TRBV7-6
CASSYPGVENTEAFF | TGTGCCAGCAGTTACCCGGGGGTGGAGAACACTGAAGCTTTCTTT | . | . | TRBJ1-1 | TRBV7-9
CASSLRDSNQPQHF | TGTGCCAGCAGCTTGAGGGATAGCAATCAGCCCCAGCATTTT | . | . | TRBJ1-5 | TRBV7-9
CATVGGSGEKLFF | TGTGCCACCGTAGGGGGATCGGGTGAAAAACTGTTTTTT | . | . | TRBJ1-4 | TRBV19
CASWGTGASEQYF | TGCGCCAGCTGGGGGACAGGGGCATCCGAGCAGTACTTC | TRBD1 | . | TRBJ2-7 | TRBV5-1
CASSLAVTTSGGETQYF | TGTGCCAGCAGCTTGGCCGTCACGACTAGCGGGGGCGAGACCCAGTACTTC | TRBD2 | . | TRBJ2-5 | TRBV5-6
CASSLAGGGMFYNEQFF | TGTGCCAGCAGCTTAGCCGGCGGGGGGATGTTCTACAATGAGCAGTTCTTC | TRBD2 | . | TRBJ2-1 | TRBV7-8
CASSEQRNSPLHF | TGCGCCAGCAGTGAACAGCGGAATTCACCCCTCCACTTT | . | . | TRBJ1-6 | TRBV10-2
CASSSDRVAYGYTF | TGTGCCAGCAGCTCGGACAGGGTGGCCTATGGCTACACCTTC | TRBD1 | . | TRBJ1-2 | TRBV5-8
CASSSSNFQETQYF | TGTGCCAGCAGCTCCTCGAACTTTCAAGAGACCCAGTACTTC | . | . | TRBJ2-5 | TRBV9
CASRGGTSGHNEQFF | TGTGCCAGCAGGGGTGGGACTAGCGGCCACAATGAGCAGTTCTTC | TRBD2 | . | TRBJ2-1 | TRBV2
CASSGRGSHNEQFF | TGTGCCAGCAGCGGGCGGGGGTCCCACAATGAGCAGTTCTTC | TRBD2 | . | TRBJ2-1 | TRBV9
CSARDSGGFFF | TGCAGTGCTAGAGATAGCGGGGGGTTCTTCTTC | TRBD2 | once | TRBJ2-1 | TRBV20-1
CASSIVLGSNNEQFF | TGTGCCAGTAGTATAGTTTTGGGCAGCAACAATGAGCAGTTCTTC | . | once | TRBJ2-1 | TRBV19
CASSPRDPGQEEEKLFF | TGTGCCAGCAGCCCCCGAGACCCGGGACAGGAGGAGGAAAAACTGTTTTTT | TRBD1 | . | TRBJ1-4 | TRBV9
CASSPGLGANSPLHF | TGTGCCAGCAGTCCCGGTCTAGGGGCTAATTCACCCCTCCACTTT | . | . | TRBJ1-6 | TRBV27
CASSRDTNTGELFF | TGTGCCAGCAGCCGGGACACCAACACCGGGGAGCTGTTTTTT | . | . | TRBJ2-2 | TRBV6-1
CASSYRGPFTDTQYF | TGTGCCAGCAGCTACAGGGGTCCCTTCACAGATACGCAGTATTTT | TRBD1 | . | TRBJ2-3 | TRBV6-5
CASSVGTGATDTQYF | TGTGCCAGCAGCGTAGGGACAGGGGCCACAGATACGCAGTATTTT | TRBD1 | . | TRBJ2-3 | TRBV9
CASGGNWAMDTQYF | TGTGCCAGTGGAGGGAACTGGGCGATGGATACGCAGTATTTT | . | once | TRBJ2-3 | TRBV11-2
CASALWSNTEAFF | TGTGCCAGCGCTCTGTGGAGTAACACTGAAGCTTTCTTT | . | . | TRBJ1-1 | TRBV7-3
CASGTSGGSYNEQFF | TGTGCCAGCGGGACTAGCGGGGGTTCATACAATGAGCAGTTCTTC | TRBD2 | . | TRBJ2-1 | TRBV7-3
CASSGTGGPGELFF | TGTGCCAGCAGCGGAACAGGGGGGCCCGGGGAGCTGTTTTTT | TRBD1 | . | TRBJ2-2 | TRBV9
CASSEFPTGELFF | TGTGCCAGCAGTGAATTTCCGACCGGGGAGCTGTTTTTT | . | . | TRBJ2-2 | TRBV25-1
CASSDPATMNTEAFF | TGTGCCAGCAGTGACCCAGCGACCATGAACACTGAAGCTTTCTTT | . | . | TRBJ1-1 | TRBV2
CASSLTGTVLKTQYF | TGTGCCAGCTCACTTACGGGGACAGTTCTGAAGACCCAGTACTTC | TRBD1 | . | TRBJ2-5 | TRBV18
CASSLEGGGPDTQYF | TGTGCTAGCAGCTTAGAAGGGGGCGGGCCAGATACGCAGTATTTT | TRBD1 | . | TRBJ2-3 | TRBV7-7
CASRWDRDYEQYF | TGTGCCAGCCGCTGGGACAGGGACTACGAGCAGTACTTC | TRBD1 | . | TRBJ2-7 | TRBV6-1
CASSQGKNFYEQYF | TGTGCCAGCAGCCAAGGAAAGAACTTCTACGAGCAGTACTTC | . | . | TRBJ2-7 | TRBV4-2
CSVAPTGGGNQPQHF | TGCAGCGTTGCTCCAACAGGGGGTGGCAATCAGCCCCAGCATTTT | TRBD1 | . | TRBJ1-5 | TRBV29-1
CASSASGGFRETQYF | TGTGCCAGCAGTGCTAGCGGGGGGTTCCGGGAGACCCAGTACTTC | TRBD2 | . | TRBJ2-5 | TRBV6-5
CASSHLPSEQYF | TGTGCCAGCAGCCACCTTCCCAGCGAGCAGTACTTC | . | . | TRBJ2-7 | TRBV14
CASSVGHGQPQHF | TGTGCCAGCAGTGTGGGGCATGGGCAGCCCCAGCATTTT | . | . | TRBJ1-5 | TRBV25-1
CASSGSASGALQETQYF | TGTGCCAGCAGCGGATCGGCTAGCGGGGCCCTCCAAGAGACCCAGTACTTC | TRBD2 | . | TRBJ2-5 | TRBV9
CASSEPQGAGANVLTF | TGTGCCAGCAGTGAACCCCAGGGGGCTGGGGCCAACGTCCTGACTTTC | TRBD1 | . | TRBJ2-6 | TRBV2
CASSQVAGSSYNEQFF | TGCGCCAGCAGCCAGGTAGCGGGTAGCTCCTACAATGAGCAGTTCTTC | TRBD2 | . | TRBJ2-1 | TRBV4-1
CASSAGQLYGYTF | TGTGCCAGCAGCGCGGGACAGCTCTATGGCTACACCTTC | TRBD1 | . | TRBJ1-2 | TRBV7-9
CASSLGPGIEEKLFF | TGTGCCAGCAGCTTAGGCCCCGGGATCGAGGAAAAACTGTTTTTT | . | . | TRBJ1-4 | TRBV11-2
CASRGTGKWGYTF | TGTGCCAGCAGGGGGACAGGGAAGTGGGGCTACACCTTC | TRBD1 | . | TRBJ1-2 | TRBV2
CATSRADRGSFGYTF | TGTGCCACCAGCAGAGCAGACAGGGGGTCTTTTGGCTACACCTTC | TRBD1 | . | TRBJ1-2 | TRBV15
CASSSGHDYTEAFF | TGTGCCAGTAGTTCAGGCCACGATTACACTGAAGCTTTCTTT | . | . | TRBJ1-1 | TRBV19
CASTLRLAGSNEQFF | TGTGCCTCTACCCTCCGACTAGCGGGATCCAATGAGCAGTTCTTC | TRBD2 | . | TRBJ2-1 | TRBV30
CASSASRHSNQPQHF | TGTGCCAGCAGTGCCAGCAGACATAGCAATCAGCCCCAGCATTTT | . | . | TRBJ1-5 | TRBV27
CASSEVGLEAFF | TGTGCCAGCAGTGAAGTGGGGCTTGAAGCTTTCTTT | . | few | TRBJ1-1 | TRBV2
CASSFGPTRSDEQYF | TGTGCCAGCAGTTTCGGTCCTACCAGGTCGGACGAGCAGTACTTC | . | . | TRBJ2-7 | TRBV6-1
CASSLGRDFFYEQYF | TGCGCCAGCAGCTTAGGCCGGGACTTTTTCTACGAGCAGTACTTC | . | . | TRBJ2-7 | TRBV5-1
CSVLSRGYEAFF | TGCAGCGTTCTGTCCAGGGGCTATGAAGCTTTCTTT | . | once | TRBJ1-1 | TRBV29-1
CASSPGRGNEQFF | TGTGCCAGCAGCCCCGGGAGGGGCAATGAGCAGTTCTTC | TRBD2 | . | TRBJ2-1 | TRBV7-8
CASSGRGDSYNEQFF | TGCGCCAGCAGCGGGCGCGGGGACTCCTACAATGAGCAGTTCTTC | . | . | TRBJ2-1 | TRBV4-1
CASSSEATTGGEQPQHF | TGTGCCAGCAGCTCCGAAGCAACCACAGGGGGCGAGCAGCCCCAGCATTTT | TRBD1 | . | TRBJ1-5 | TRBV11-2
CASSSTGETDTQYF | TGTGCCAGCAGCTCTACAGGGGAGACAGATACGCAGTATTTT | TRBD1 | . | TRBJ2-3 | TRBV7-6
CASSVSIGGAQETQYF | TGTGCCAGCAGCGTTTCGATCGGGGGGGCCCAAGAGACCCAGTACTTC | TRBD2 | . | TRBJ2-5 | TRBV9